A selection of T cell receptor beta chains follows, all from one sample in a study of cytomegalovirus exposure and HLA in healthy donors. This table comes from immunoSEQ multiplex PCR, and its TCRdb copy is limited to in-frame clones, with some not included. The sample lists 200,000 to 250,000 clones, over 65% occurring once. The sample was PBMCs. These receptors originate from a man younger than 35 in good health and CMV-seronegative. The CDR3 runs from the conserved cysteine through the conserved F or W. D genes are given only for firm matches. Size is stated for part of the rows, as once, few or many counts, or as a class when the clone is expanded.

clone size	D gene	V gene	J gene	CDR3 protein	CDR3 DNA
.	TRBD2	TRBV13	TRBJ2-5	CASSTGLAGVETQYF	TGTGCCAGCAGCACGGGACTAGCGGGAGTAGAGACCCAGTACTTC
.	TRBD2	TRBV13	TRBJ2-7	CASSRSGGGSYEQYF	TGTGCCAGCTCACGGAGCGGCGGGGGCTCCTACGAGCAGTACTTC
few	TRBD1	TRBV29-1	TRBJ2-7	CSVGQGQNEQYF	TGCAGCGTGGGACAGGGACAAAACGAGCAGTACTTC
.	.	TRBV10-3	TRBJ2-7	CAISVKQSPYEQYF	TGTGCCATCAGTGTCAAACAATCCCCCTACGAGCAGTACTTC
.	.	TRBV7-7	TRBJ1-3	CASSPGTGNTIYF	TGTGCTAGCAGCCCCGGGACTGGAAACACCATATATTTT
.	TRBD1	TRBV2	TRBJ2-2	CASSEWDSRNTGELFF	TGTGCCAGCAGTGAATGGGACAGTCGTAACACCGGGGAGCTGTTTTTT
.	.	TRBV5-8	TRBJ2-7	CASSSGQGGWRGPSSYEQYF	TGTGCCAGCAGCTCTGGACAGGGAGGGTGGCGGGGCCCATCTTCCTACGAGCAGTACTTC
.	.	TRBV6-5	TRBJ2-7	CASTGTPYEQYF	TGTGCCAGCACGGGAACCCCCTACGAGCAGTACTTC
.	.	TRBV5-1	TRBJ2-3	CASSSTGRYSTDTQYF	TGCGCCAGCAGCTCAACCGGGAGATATAGCACAGATACGCAGTATTTT
.	.	TRBV25-1	TRBJ2-7	CASSDALSYEQYF	TGTGCCAGCAGTGACGCACTCTCCTACGAGCAGTACTTC
few	.	TRBV4-1	TRBJ2-3	CASSQERGSTDTQYF	TGCGCCAGCAGCCAAGAAAGGGGTAGTACAGATACGCAGTATTTT
.	.	TRBV7-8	TRBJ1-1	CASSLRRSAGEGEAFF	TGTGCCAGCAGCTTAAGACGCAGTGCAGGGGAAGGTGAAGCTTTCTTT
.	.	TRBV27	TRBJ1-4	CASSPRKTATNEKLFF	TGTGCCAGCAGTCCGCGAAAGACAGCAACTAATGAAAAACTGTTTTTT
.	TRBD1	TRBV28	TRBJ2-5	CASSPYTGQAQETQYF	TGTGCCAGCAGTCCCTATACGGGACAGGCTCAAGAGACCCAGTACTTC
.	TRBD1	TRBV5-5	TRBJ1-3	CASSRTRPGGSGNTIYF	TGTGCCAGCAGCAGAACACGTCCAGGGGGCTCTGGAAACACCATATATTTT
.	.	TRBV2	TRBJ1-2	CASSEWGANYGYTF	TGTGCCAGCAGTGAGTGGGGGGCTAACTATGGCTACACCTTC
once	TRBD2	TRBV2	TRBJ2-1	CASSEGLAGSYNEQFF	TGTGCCAGCAGTGAGGGACTAGCGGGATCCTACAATGAGCAGTTCTTC
.	TRBD1	TRBV29-1	TRBJ2-3	CSATGTGGTDTQYF	TGCAGCGCCACCGGGACAGGGGGCACAGATACGCAGTATTTT
.	.	TRBV10-1	TRBJ2-1	CASSARTNWDEQFF	TGCGCCAGCAGTGCAAGGACTAATTGGGATGAGCAGTTCTTC
.	TRBD2	TRBV7-9	TRBJ2-1	CASSGPSGSSYNEQFF	TGTGCCAGCAGCGGCCCGAGCGGGAGCTCCTACAATGAGCAGTTCTTC
.	.	TRBV7-6	TRBJ2-3	CASSLQGGDTQYF	TGTGCCAGCAGCTTACAGGGAGGAGATACGCAGTATTTT
.	TRBD1	TRBV2	TRBJ2-2	CANAGTGSGELFF	TGTGCCAACGCCGGGACAGGGTCCGGGGAGCTGTTTTTT
.	.	TRBV9	TRBJ1-5	CASGDRYKEGALKVAQHF	TGTGCCAGCGGAGACCGATACAAGGAAGGGGCCCTCAAGGTAGCCCAGCATTTT
.	.	TRBV4-2	TRBJ2-1	CASSQGDGGKVNEQFF	TGTGCCAGCAGCCAAGGCGACGGGGGTAAGGTCAATGAGCAGTTCTTC
once	.	TRBV4-1	TRBJ2-2	CASSHSSRAGELFF	TGCGCCAGCAGCCACTCTTCCAGGGCCGGGGAGCTGTTTTTT
.	.	TRBV6-1	TRBJ2-1	CASSEAAGTYNEQFF	TGTGCCAGCAGTGAAGCGGCAGGTACCTACAATGAGCAGTTCTTC
.	.	TRBV6-1	TRBJ1-4	CASAGLTNEKLFF	TGTGCCAGCGCGGGGTTAACTAATGAAAAACTGTTTTTT
.	.	TRBV6-6	TRBJ2-7	CASRYTYAAYEQYF	TGTGCCAGCAGATACACGTACGCGGCCTACGAGCAGTACTTC
.	TRBD1	TRBV5-1	TRBJ1-4	CASSSGTANEKLFF	TGCGCCAGCAGCTCCGGGACAGCTAATGAAAAACTGTTTTTT
.	TRBD1	TRBV7-6	TRBJ1-1	CASSKEDRVLMNTEAFF	TGTGCCAGCAGCAAAGAAGACAGGGTCCTTATGAACACTGAAGCTTTCTTT
.	.	TRBV29-1	TRBJ2-1	CSVGRGNEQFF	TGCAGCGTCGGCCGGGGCAATGAGCAGTTCTTC
once	TRBD1	TRBV4-1	TRBJ2-4	CASSQVQGGTGNIQYF	TGCGCCAGCAGCCAGGTACAGGGGGGAACGGGGAACATTCAGTACTTC
.	.	TRBV18	TRBJ1-1	CASSPQGYAEAFF	TGTGCCAGCTCACCCCAGGGGTACGCCGAAGCTTTCTTT
few	TRBD1	TRBV27	TRBJ1-1	CASSQQTGWDTEAFF	TGTGCCAGCAGTCAACAGACAGGGTGGGACACTGAAGCTTTCTTT
few	TRBD1	TRBV28	TRBJ1-2	CASSMGQFYGYTF	TGTGCCAGCAGTATGGGACAGTTCTATGGCTACACCTTC
.	TRBD1	TRBV5-6	TRBJ2-7	CASSDPGQGMNEQYF	TGTGCCAGCAGCGATCCGGGACAGGGAATGAACGAGCAGTACTTC
.	.	TRBV5-1	TRBJ1-2	CASSLESGGHRGYTF	TGCGCCAGCAGCTTGGAATCGGGGGGCCACCGTGGCTACACCTTC
.	.	TRBV7-9	TRBJ2-7	CASSRRGYEQYF	TGTGCCAGCAGCCGCAGGGGATACGAGCAGTACTTC
few	.	TRBV2	TRBJ1-5	CASMAGLYSNQPQHF	TGTGCCAGCATGGCGGGGCTTTATAGCAATCAGCCCCAGCATTTT
.	.	TRBV30	TRBJ1-5	CAWSVAHSNQPQHF	TGTGCCTGGAGTGTGGCCCATAGCAATCAGCCCCAGCATTTT
once	.	TRBV15	TRBJ2-1	CATGKGRQADEQFF	TGTGCCACAGGCAAGGGAAGACAGGCAGATGAGCAGTTCTTC
few	.	TRBV7-8	TRBJ1-6	CASSLTNNSPLHF	TGTGCCAGCAGCTTAACAAATAATTCACCCCTCCACTTT
.	.	TRBV27	TRBJ2-3	CASSRGTDTQYF	TGTGCCAGCTCGCGGGGCACAGATACGCAGTATTTT
once	TRBD2	TRBV6-5	TRBJ2-7	CASTTTSGRIYEQYF	TGTGCCAGCACCACTACTAGCGGGAGGATTTACGAGCAGTACTTC
.	TRBD2	TRBV7-9	TRBJ2-7	CASSLSLAAMYEQYF	TGTGCCAGCAGCTTAAGCCTAGCGGCCATGTACGAGCAGTACTTC
few	TRBD1	TRBV30	TRBJ2-7	CAWSGDRRVRYEQYF	TGTGCCTGGAGTGGGGACAGGAGGGTACGGTACGAGCAGTACTTC
.	TRBD2	TRBV7-3	TRBJ2-2	CASSPGGGLAATGELFF	TGTGCCAGCAGCCCCGGGGGTGGACTAGCGGCAACCGGGGAGCTGTTTTTT
.	.	TRBV27	TRBJ2-1	CASSLGASWSEQFF	TGTGCCAGCAGTTTAGGTGCTAGTTGGAGTGAGCAGTTCTTC
.	TRBD2	TRBV7-2	TRBJ2-5	CASSPGLAAYQETQYF	TGTGCCAGCAGCCCCGGACTAGCGGCTTACCAAGAGACCCAGTACTTC
.	TRBD1	TRBV5-1	TRBJ1-1	CASSTGTGTEAFF	TGCGCCAGCAGCACCGGGACAGGGACTGAAGCTTTCTTT
.	TRBD1	TRBV7-9	TRBJ2-2	CASSHRDRGTGELFF	TGTGCCAGCAGCCACCGGGACAGGGGAACCGGGGAGCTGTTTTTT
once	TRBD1	TRBV7-8	TRBJ2-7	CASSLDRGYEQYF	TGTGCCAGCAGCTTAGACAGGGGCTACGAGCAGTACTTC
.	.	TRBV28	TRBJ1-5	CASSSTRAYSNQPQHF	TGTGCCAGCAGCTCTACCAGGGCCTATAGCAATCAGCCCCAGCATTTT
.	.	TRBV5-1	TRBJ2-3	CASKWASTDTQYF	TGCGCCAGCAAGTGGGCCAGCACAGATACGCAGTATTTT
.	.	TRBV6-5	TRBJ1-3	CASSYYEGGNTIYF	TGTGCCAGCAGTTACTACGAGGGAGGAAACACCATATATTTT